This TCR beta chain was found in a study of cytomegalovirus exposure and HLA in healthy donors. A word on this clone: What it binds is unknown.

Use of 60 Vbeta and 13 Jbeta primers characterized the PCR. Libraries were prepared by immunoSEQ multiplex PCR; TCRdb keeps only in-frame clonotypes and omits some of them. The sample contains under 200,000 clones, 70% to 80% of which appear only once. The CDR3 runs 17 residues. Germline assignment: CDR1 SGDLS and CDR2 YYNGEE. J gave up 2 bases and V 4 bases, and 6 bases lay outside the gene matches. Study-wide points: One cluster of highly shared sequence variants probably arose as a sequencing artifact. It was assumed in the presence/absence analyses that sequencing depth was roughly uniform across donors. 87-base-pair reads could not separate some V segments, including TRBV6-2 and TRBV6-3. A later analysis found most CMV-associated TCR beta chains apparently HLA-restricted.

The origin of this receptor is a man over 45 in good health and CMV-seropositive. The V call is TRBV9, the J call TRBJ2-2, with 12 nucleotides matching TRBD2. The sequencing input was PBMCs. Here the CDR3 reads CASSTGLAGINTGELFF. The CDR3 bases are TGTGCCAGCAGCACCGGACTAGCGGGGATAAACACCGGGGAGCTGTTTTTT.